A selection of T cell receptor beta chains follows, all from one sample in a study of OX40 agonist ivuxolimab in advanced cancers. Only in-frame clones appear in the TCRdb table, and some are missing; sequencing was by immunoSEQ multiplex PCR. The sample lists some 49,000 clones; almost 80% were seen once. Source: CD4+ or CD8+ T cells sorted from blood, taken in a trial of the OX40 agonist ivuxolimab. The receptors come from an adult with an advanced solid tumor such as melanoma, head and neck, liver or kidney cancer. CDR3s include the opening cysteine and the closing phenylalanine or tryptophan. The order of the fields is J gene, clone size, V gene, D gene, CDR3 protein, CDR3 DNA. D genes are given only for firm matches. Only some rows state a clone size, as once, few, many or a class for expanded clones.

J gene: TRBJ2-7; clone size: .; V gene: TRBV5-4; D gene: .; CDR3 protein: CASSPEKTSYEQYF; CDR3 DNA: TGTGCCAGCAGCCCTGAGAAGACCTCCTACGAGCAGTACTTC
J gene: TRBJ2-5; clone size: .; V gene: TRBV5-1; D gene: .; CDR3 protein: CASSLRTIQETQYF; CDR3 DNA: TGCGCCAGCAGCTTGAGGACTATACAAGAGACCCAGTACTTC
J gene: TRBJ2-7; clone size: .; V gene: TRBV6-5; D gene: .; CDR3 protein: CASSYRTPPDGEQYF; CDR3 DNA: TGTGCCAGCAGTTACAGGACTCCCCCCGACGGCGAGCAGTACTTC
J gene: TRBJ2-7; clone size: .; V gene: TRBV5-6; D gene: TRBD2; CDR3 protein: CASSRSGRGHEQYF; CDR3 DNA: TGTGCCAGCAGCCGTAGCGGGAGGGGGCACGAGCAGTACTTC
J gene: TRBJ1-5; clone size: once; V gene: TRBV5-1; D gene: .; CDR3 protein: CASSLDSNSNQPQHF; CDR3 DNA: TGCGCCAGCAGTTTGGACAGTAATAGCAATCAGCCCCAGCATTTT
J gene: TRBJ2-4; clone size: .; V gene: TRBV4-1; D gene: .; CDR3 protein: CASSQHLAKNIQYF; CDR3 DNA: TGCGCCAGCAGCCAACACTTAGCCAAAAACATTCAGTACTTC
J gene: TRBJ2-1; clone size: .; V gene: TRBV7-6; D gene: TRBD2; CDR3 protein: CASSLGLAAPSSEQFF; CDR3 DNA: TGTGCCAGCAGCTTAGGACTAGCGGCCCCCTCGAGTGAGCAGTTCTTC
J gene: TRBJ2-6; clone size: .; V gene: TRBV30; D gene: .; CDR3 protein: CAWSSSGANVLTF; CDR3 DNA: TGTGCCTGGAGTAGCTCTGGGGCCAACGTCCTGACTTTC
J gene: TRBJ2-7; clone size: .; V gene: TRBV27; D gene: .; CDR3 protein: CASSLSRLSVSEQYF; CDR3 DNA: TGTGCCAGCAGTTTATCCCGTCTATCGGTATCCGAGCAGTACTTC
J gene: TRBJ2-7; clone size: .; V gene: TRBV2; D gene: .; CDR3 protein: CASSEGRTLSYEQYF; CDR3 DNA: TGTGCCAGCAGTGAAGGTAGAACCTTATCCTACGAGCAGTACTTC
J gene: TRBJ2-2; clone size: .; V gene: TRBV7-9; D gene: TRBD1; CDR3 protein: CASSRPGQVTGELFF; CDR3 DNA: TGTGCCAGCAGTCGACCGGGACAGGTCACCGGGGAGCTGTTTTTT
J gene: TRBJ1-5; clone size: once; V gene: TRBV19; D gene: .; CDR3 protein: CASLRGRRPRFQLQPQHF; CDR3 DNA: TGTGCCAGCCTAAGAGGTCGACGACCCCGGTTTCAGTTGCAGCCCCAGCATTTT
J gene: TRBJ1-1; clone size: .; V gene: TRBV25-1; D gene: .; CDR3 protein: CASSEWGWRTEAFF; CDR3 DNA: TGTGCCAGCAGTGAATGGGGATGGCGGACTGAAGCTTTCTTT
J gene: TRBJ2-2; clone size: few; V gene: TRBV6-6; D gene: .; CDR3 protein: CASSGQAAGTTGELFF; CDR3 DNA: TGTGCCAGCAGTGGCCAGGCAGCGGGTACCACCGGGGAGCTGTTTTTT
J gene: TRBJ2-1; clone size: few; V gene: TRBV7-5; D gene: .; CDR3 protein: CARSQIRFGGAVNEQFF; CDR3 DNA: TGTGCCAGAAGCCAAATTAGGTTCGGGGGAGCGGTCAATGAGCAGTTCTTC
J gene: TRBJ1-1; clone size: .; V gene: TRBV19; D gene: TRBD1; CDR3 protein: CATTQGRRNTEAFF; CDR3 DNA: TGTGCCACAACACAGGGGAGGAGGAACACTGAAGCTTTCTTT
J gene: TRBJ2-3; clone size: .; V gene: TRBV20-1; D gene: .; CDR3 protein: CSAGTQYF; CDR3 DNA: TGCAGTGCTGGTACGCAGTATTTT
J gene: TRBJ1-5; clone size: .; V gene: TRBV10-2; D gene: TRBD1; CDR3 protein: CASSESTGTGVYSNQPQHF; CDR3 DNA: TGCGCCAGCAGTGAGTCGACCGGGACAGGGGTCTATAGCAATCAGCCCCAGCATTTT
J gene: TRBJ2-1; clone size: medium-sized; V gene: TRBV7-8; D gene: .; CDR3 protein: CASTRAGGAYNEQFF; CDR3 DNA: TGTGCCAGCACCCGGGCTGGCGGGGCCTACAATGAGCAGTTCTTC
J gene: TRBJ2-5; clone size: .; V gene: TRBV12-5; D gene: .; CDR3 protein: CASGHPTRHQETQYF; CDR3 DNA: TGTGCTAGTGGGCACCCTACTAGGCACCAAGAGACCCAGTACTTC
J gene: TRBJ2-7; clone size: .; V gene: TRBV4-1; D gene: TRBD2; CDR3 protein: CASSQELAGAYEQYF; CDR3 DNA: TGCGCCAGCAGCCAAGAACTAGCGGGAGCATACGAGCAGTACTTC
J gene: TRBJ1-4; clone size: .; V gene: TRBV7-8; D gene: TRBD1; CDR3 protein: CASSPRDRETEKLFF; CDR3 DNA: TGTGCCAGCAGCCCAAGGGACAGGGAGACCGAAAAACTGTTTTTT
J gene: TRBJ1-2; clone size: .; V gene: TRBV7-2; D gene: .; CDR3 protein: CASSLAGSSSGYTF; CDR3 DNA: TGTGCCAGCAGCTTAGCCGGTTCTTCAAGTGGCTACACCTTC
J gene: TRBJ1-2; clone size: .; V gene: TRBV5-6; D gene: .; CDR3 protein: CASSWAGANYGYTF; CDR3 DNA: TGTGCCAGCAGCTGGGCAGGAGCTAACTATGGCTACACCTTC
J gene: TRBJ2-7; clone size: .; V gene: TRBV7-9; D gene: .; CDR3 protein: CASSPSRGPQAYYEQYF; CDR3 DNA: TGTGCCAGCAGCCCTTCCCGGGGCCCCCAAGCCTACTACGAGCAGTACTTC
J gene: TRBJ2-7; clone size: .; V gene: TRBV10-3; D gene: .; CDR3 protein: CAISAAESSYEQYF; CDR3 DNA: TGTGCCATCAGTGCGGCGGAGAGCTCCTACGAGCAGTACTTC
J gene: TRBJ1-1; clone size: .; V gene: TRBV5-1; D gene: TRBD1; CDR3 protein: CASSLAQGADTEAFF; CDR3 DNA: TGCGCCAGCAGCCTAGCGCAGGGGGCAGACACTGAAGCTTTCTTT
J gene: TRBJ2-5; clone size: .; V gene: TRBV30; D gene: .; CDR3 protein: CAWGPSETQYF; CDR3 DNA: TGTGCCTGGGGACCATCGGAGACCCAGTACTTC
J gene: TRBJ1-2; clone size: .; V gene: TRBV23-1; D gene: TRBD1; CDR3 protein: CASSQRQGIGYTF; CDR3 DNA: TGCGCCAGCAGTCAAAGACAGGGGATCGGCTACACCTTC
J gene: TRBJ2-7; clone size: .; V gene: TRBV5-6; D gene: TRBD1; CDR3 protein: CASSPSQGRNYEQYF; CDR3 DNA: TGTGCCAGCAGCCCGTCACAGGGGAGAAACTACGAGCAGTACTTC
J gene: TRBJ2-2; clone size: .; V gene: TRBV5-1; D gene: .; CDR3 protein: CASSIRDYTGELFF; CDR3 DNA: TGCGCCAGCAGCATCAGGGATTACACCGGGGAGCTGTTTTTT
J gene: TRBJ2-1; clone size: .; V gene: TRBV5-1; D gene: TRBD2; CDR3 protein: CASSLEASGWQFF; CDR3 DNA: TGCGCCAGCAGCTTGGAGGCTAGCGGGTGGCAGTTCTTC
J gene: TRBJ2-5; clone size: .; V gene: TRBV2; D gene: TRBD2; CDR3 protein: CAFIPQREYQETQYF; CDR3 DNA: TGTGCCTTCATCCCCCAGCGGGAGTACCAAGAGACCCAGTACTTC
J gene: TRBJ2-7; clone size: .; V gene: TRBV29-1; D gene: .; CDR3 protein: CSAQGGGGPLYEQYF; CDR3 DNA: TGCAGCGCCCAGGGTGGCGGGGGCCCCCTCTACGAGCAGTACTTC
J gene: TRBJ1-1; clone size: .; V gene: TRBV29-1; D gene: .; CDR3 protein: CSARPSAGVDTEAFF; CDR3 DNA: TGCAGCGCCCGGCCCTCTGCAGGGGTGGACACTGAAGCTTTCTTT
J gene: TRBJ2-7; clone size: .; V gene: TRBV6-5; D gene: TRBD2; CDR3 protein: CASTEAGGGEQYF; CDR3 DNA: TGTGCCAGCACAGAAGCGGGAGGTGGCGAGCAGTACTTC
J gene: TRBJ2-5; clone size: .; V gene: TRBV18; D gene: .; CDR3 protein: CASWRERETQYF; CDR3 DNA: TGTGCCAGCTGGCGGGAACGGGAGACCCAGTACTTC
J gene: TRBJ2-1; clone size: .; V gene: TRBV6-5; D gene: .; CDR3 protein: CASSYTGTDNEQFF; CDR3 DNA: TGTGCCAGCAGTTACACCGGGACGGACAATGAGCAGTTCTTC
J gene: TRBJ2-1; clone size: few; V gene: TRBV29-1; D gene: TRBD2; CDR3 protein: CSVLAGAGNEQFF; CDR3 DNA: TGCAGCGTGCTAGCGGGAGCGGGCAATGAGCAGTTCTTC
J gene: TRBJ1-5; clone size: .; V gene: TRBV2; D gene: TRBD1; CDR3 protein: CASSLGLGTGGVQPQHF; CDR3 DNA: TGTGCCAGCAGCTTAGGATTGGGGACAGGGGGCGTTCAGCCCCAGCATTTT
J gene: TRBJ2-1; clone size: once; V gene: TRBV11-2; D gene: TRBD2; CDR3 protein: CASSLDHREGWAGNEQFF; CDR3 DNA: TGTGCCAGCAGCTTAGATCACCGGGAGGGATGGGCGGGCAATGAGCAGTTCTTC
J gene: TRBJ1-4; clone size: .; V gene: TRBV27; D gene: .; CDR3 protein: CASTDGPGATNEKLFF; CDR3 DNA: TGTGCCAGCACAGACGGACCCGGGGCAACTAATGAAAAACTGTTTTTT
J gene: TRBJ2-5; clone size: .; V gene: TRBV29-1; D gene: TRBD2; CDR3 protein: CSVDRGEGTQYF; CDR3 DNA: TGCAGCGTTGACCGAGGGGAGGGGACCCAGTACTTC
J gene: TRBJ1-2; clone size: few; V gene: TRBV27; D gene: TRBD1; CDR3 protein: CASSWQAVGQGAYGYTF; CDR3 DNA: TGTGCCAGCAGTTGGCAGGCCGTCGGACAGGGGGCTTATGGCTACACCTTC
J gene: TRBJ2-1; clone size: .; V gene: TRBV30; D gene: TRBD1; CDR3 protein: CAWEGVRDRDRGHNEQFF; CDR3 DNA: TGTGCCTGGGAAGGGGTTAGAGACCGGGACAGGGGGCACAATGAGCAGTTCTTC
J gene: TRBJ2-7; clone size: once; V gene: TRBV2; D gene: .; CDR3 protein: CASTQGPLGSYEQYF; CDR3 DNA: TGTGCCAGCACCCAAGGACCCCTAGGATCCTACGAGCAGTACTTC
J gene: TRBJ1-1; clone size: .; V gene: TRBV19; D gene: .; CDR3 protein: CASSISGELNTEAFF; CDR3 DNA: TGTGCCAGTAGTATATCGGGTGAACTAAACACTGAAGCTTTCTTT
J gene: TRBJ2-1; clone size: .; V gene: TRBV5-4; D gene: TRBD2; CDR3 protein: CASSKGLAGANEQFF; CDR3 DNA: TGTGCCAGCAGCAAGGGACTAGCGGGAGCCAATGAGCAGTTCTTC
J gene: TRBJ2-3; clone size: .; V gene: TRBV30; D gene: .; CDR3 protein: CAWSVRSPDTQYF; CDR3 DNA: TGTGCCTGGAGTGTAAGGTCCCCGGATACGCAGTATTTT
J gene: TRBJ1-1; clone size: .; V gene: TRBV19; D gene: TRBD1; CDR3 protein: CASTIQGALNTEAFF; CDR3 DNA: TGTGCCAGTACGATTCAGGGGGCGCTTAACACTGAAGCTTTCTTT
J gene: TRBJ2-1; clone size: once; V gene: TRBV5-1; D gene: TRBD1; CDR3 protein: CASSLGDREYNEQFF; CDR3 DNA: TGCGCCAGCAGCTTGGGGGACAGGGAGTACAATGAGCAGTTCTTC